These 21 T cell receptor beta chains were all obtained from the same sample, sequenced in a study of T cell responses to AZD1222 COVID-19 vaccine. Profiling relied on immunoSEQ multiplex PCR, and the TCRdb table lists in-frame clones only, not all of them. The table lists 44,000 or so clones, about 83% of them singletons, with under 65% in the top ten. The material sequenced was peripheral blood, taken on day 0 of AZD1222 vaccination. These receptors came from an adult in good health.

This clone occurred a few times. The chain has TRBV5-1 and TRBJ1-5; tentative D call: TRBD1 (6 bases). Germline V gene sequence: CDR1 SGHRS, CDR2 YFSETQ. V dropped 0 bases and J dropped 7 bases, with 14 bases sitting between them. The CDR3 has 15 amino acids. CDR3 DNA: TGCGCCAGCAGCTTGGAGGGGGACCTGAGGCAGCCCCAGCATTTT. Its protein product is CASSLEGDLRQPQHF.

V and J are TRBV5-1 and TRBJ2-1; 12 nucleotides line up with TRBD2. The CDR3 runs 15 residues. CDR1 is SGHRS and CDR2 is YFSETQ in the germline V gene. The junction had 6 bases not matched to a gene; V was cut back by 2 bases and J by 9 bases. The CDR3 loop is CASSFLAGGTPEQFF. The DNA of the CDR3 is TGCGCCAGCAGCTTTCTAGCGGGAGGGACCCCTGAGCAGTTCTTC.

This clone is a singleton in its sample. The gene calls are TRBV11-1 and TRBJ2-1; 11 bases agree with TRBD2. J gave up 7 bases and V 5 bases, and 10 bases lay outside the gene matches. The CDR3 contains 16 residues. Germline CDR1 is SGHAT and CDR2 is FQDESV (reference sequence). CDR3 nucleotide sequence: TGTGCCAGCAGCAATAGCCTAGCGGGAGGAGATAATGAGCAGTTCTTC. Protein sequence: CASSNSLAGGDNEQFF.

V gene TRBV5-1 combines with J gene TRBJ1-5; D not certain. CDR1 and CDR2 from the germline V gene are SGHRS and YFSETQ. This CDR3 comprises 13 residues. V lost 3 bases and J lost 5, with 9 bases in between. The CDR3 DNA reads TGCGCCAGCAGCTCAATGCCTGATCAGCCCCAGCATTTT. Amino acids: CASSSMPDQPQHF.

The rearrangement uses TRBV6-5 and TRBJ1-5; D is ambiguous. Germline-derived CDR1 and CDR2 are MNHEY and SVGAGI. The CDR3 extends over 11 amino acids. The DNA for the CDR3 is TGTGCAACAGCCCAGATTGGGCCCCAGCATTTT. Amino acid sequence: CATAQIGPQHF.

In this sample, this clone turned up once. This chain uses TRBV19 with TRBJ2-1, with 10 bases that match TRBD2. Germline CDR1 and CDR2: LNHDA and SQIVND (reference sequence). V shed 10 bases and J 7 bases; nucleotides not matched to a gene: 13. This CDR3 has 15 residues. The CDR3 is CATQTPSGGLNEQFF. The CDR3 nucleotides read TGTGCCACACAAACCCCTAGCGGGGGACTAAATGAGCAGTTCTTC.

The gene calls are TRBV5-1 and TRBJ2-2; D assignment may be TRBD1 or TRBD2 (5 bases each). V was trimmed by 0 bases and J by 3 bases, leaving 9 bases between them. Germline CDR1 is SGHRS and CDR2 is YFSETQ. CDR3 length: 15 amino acids. CDR3 nucleotide sequence: TGCGCCAGCAGCTTGGTTGGGGGACACACCGGGGAGCTGTTTTTT. This gives the protein CASSLVGGHTGELFF.

The CDR3 region is CASSPQQGARGANVLTF. CDR3 DNA sequence: TGTGCCAGCAGCCCCCAGCAGGGGGCGCGTGGGGCCAACGTCCTGACTTTC. This chain connects TRBV3-1 (or the pseudogene TRBV3-2) to TRBJ2-6; 8 bases fit TRBD1. CDR3 length equals 17 residues. Germline V gives CDR1 LGHDT, CDR2 YNNKEL (reference sequence). V was pared by 4 bases and J by 3 bases, with 8 bases of the junction left unmatched.

The chain employs TRBV6-5 and TRBJ2-1; 9 nucleotides align to TRBD1. This CDR3 has 12 amino acids. Germline CDR1 and CDR2: MNHEY and SVGAGI. V was clipped by 11 bases and J by 9 bases; unmatched bases: 8. The CDR3 is CAVGQGVFEQFF. Here the CDR3 DNA reads TGTGCCGTGGGACAGGGAGTTTTTGAGCAGTTCTTC.

The chain recombines TRBV9 with TRBJ1-2; 8 positions agree with TRBD1. The germline V gene has CDR1 SGDLS and CDR2 YYNGEE. Losses at the gene ends were 0 bases for V and 4 bases for J; bases not matched to a gene: 5. The CDR3 totals 15 residues. The CDR3 reads CASSVAGTGFYGYTF. The CDR3 region has the DNA TGTGCCAGCAGCGTAGCTGGGACAGGTTTCTATGGCTACACCTTC.

This clone showed up just a few times. V is TRBV3-1 (or the pseudogene TRBV3-2) and J is TRBJ2-7, with 9 bases identical to TRBD2. Trimming at V came to 1 base and at J to 2 bases, leaving 3 bases not matched to a gene. Germline CDR1 reads LGHDT; CDR2 reads YNNKEL (reference sequence). This CDR3 comprises 15 residues. The DNA of the CDR3 is TGTGCCAGCAGCCAAGGGGCGGGGGGGACCTACGAGCAGTACTTC. It yields the protein CASSQGAGGTYEQYF.

The J gene is TRBJ2-1, the V gene TRBV7-6; 9 nucleotides agree with TRBD2. The CDR3 runs to 18 residues. Trimming at V came to 1 base and at J to 6 bases, leaving 13 bases not matched to a gene. Germline V gene lookup returns CDR1 SGHVS and CDR2 FNYEAQ. CDR3: CASSLDPLGAGGINEQFF. CDR3 in DNA: TGTGCCAGCAGCTTAGACCCATTAGGAGCGGGGGGTATCAATGAGCAGTTCTTC.

This clone was observed a handful of times. The CDR3 bases are TGTGCCAGCAGCACGGGACAGGGGAATTCACCCCTCCACTTT. Its protein is CASSTGQGNSPLHF. V is TRBV28 and J is TRBJ1-6, with 10 bases fitting TRBD1. Looked up from germline, CDR1 is MDHEN and CDR2 is SYDVKM. V lost 6 bases, J lost 7 bases, and 3 bases stayed unmatched. The CDR3 totals 14 residues.

The chain carries TRBV29-1 and TRBJ1-2, with D tentatively TRBD1 (5 bases). This CDR3 spans 12 amino acids. CDR1 and CDR2 from the germline V gene are SQVTM and ANQGSEA. V shed 0 bases and J shed 11 bases, with 13 bases lying between them. Here the CDR3 DNA reads TGCAGCGTTGAAGATTTGGGACCGCGGTACACCTTC. Its translation: CSVEDLGPRYTF.

This sequence joins TRBV6-1 and TRBJ1-1; unclear D gene. Germline V lookup: CDR1 MNHNS, CDR2 SASEGT. This CDR3 has 13 residues. The ends were cut back, 6 bases at V and 1 base at J, with 9 bases in the middle. This chain's CDR3 is CASRQNKNTEAFF. CDR3 nucleotides: TGTGCCAGCAGACAGAATAAGAACACTGAAGCTTTCTTT.

The chain joins TRBV5-1 to TRBJ1-4; D is possibly TRBD1 (6 bases). The length of the CDR3 is 15 residues. CDR1 and CDR2 (germline): SGHRS, YFSETQ. Trimming took off 3 bases at V and 8 bases at J, with 17 bases between the two ends. The CDR3 DNA follows: TGCGCCAGCAGCTCATCGGGACAATCTAGAGAAAAACTGTTTTTT. Protein sequence: CASSSSGQSREKLFF.

J is TRBJ1-6 and V is TRBV3-1 (or the pseudogene TRBV3-2); 9 bases match TRBD1. The CDR3 consists of 14 residues. Germline V gene lookup returns CDR1 LGHDT and CDR2 YNNKEL (reference sequence). V trimming: 4 bases; J trimming: 7 bases; junction bases outside the gene matches: 2. This chain's CDR3 is CASSPTGGNSPLHF. The CDR3 nucleotides are TGTGCCAGCAGCCCGACAGGGGGAAATTCACCCCTCCACTTT.

This clone was found a few times. The rearrangement joins TRBV7-6 to TRBJ2-1, with 10 bases fitting TRBD2. Germline lookup yields CDR1 SGHVS and CDR2 FNYEAQ. The CDR3 covers 15 residues. V lost 1 base, J lost 7 bases, and 4 bases stayed unmatched. The CDR3 DNA reads as TGTGCCAGCAGCTTAGTAGCGGGGGGCCTAAATGAGCAGTTCTTC. Translation gives CASSLVAGGLNEQFF.

V and J are TRBV7-6 and TRBJ2-2, with 9 bases that match TRBD2. Germline V gives CDR1 SGHVS, CDR2 FNYEAQ. The CDR3 contains 17 residues. V dropped 4 bases and J dropped 6; count of bases not matched to a gene: 12. The chain's CDR3 is CASSYSGGSGSAGELFF. DNA for the CDR3: TGTGCCAGCAGCTACTCGGGAGGTAGCGGGAGCGCCGGGGAGCTGTTTTTT.

This clone was seen a single time. The chain couples TRBV12-3 or TRBV12-4 to TRBJ2-7; D may be TRBD2 (5 bases). The CDR3 sequence is 13 residues long. V was trimmed by 5 bases and J by 3 bases, leaving 11 bases between them. This CDR3 is CASSPGLGYEQYF. CDR3 in DNA: TGTGCCAGCAGTCCCGGACTGGGCTACGAGCAGTACTTC.

The chain employs TRBV19 and TRBJ2-1; 7 nucleotides align to TRBD2. J gave up 8 bases and V 4 bases, and 5 bases lay outside the gene matches. This CDR3 comprises 13 residues. Germline V gene data show CDR1 as LNHDA and CDR2 as SQIVND (reference sequence). CDR3 DNA: TGTGCCAGTAGTACCGGACTAGAGGATGAGCAGTTCTTC. Its protein product is CASSTGLEDEQFF.